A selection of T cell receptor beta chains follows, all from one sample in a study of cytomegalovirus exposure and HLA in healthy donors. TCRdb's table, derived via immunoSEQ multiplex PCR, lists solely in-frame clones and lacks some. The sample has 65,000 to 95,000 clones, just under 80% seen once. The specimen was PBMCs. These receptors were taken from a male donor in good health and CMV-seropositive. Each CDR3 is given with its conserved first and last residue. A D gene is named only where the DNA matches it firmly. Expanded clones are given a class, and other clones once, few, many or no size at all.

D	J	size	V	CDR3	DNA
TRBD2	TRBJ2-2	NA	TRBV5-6	CASSLRAGGAGELFF	TGTGCCAGCAGCTTGAGAGCGGGAGGTGCCGGGGAGCTGTTTTTT
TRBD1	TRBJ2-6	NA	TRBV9	CASSAGTASGANVLTF	TGTGCCAGCAGCGCCGGGACAGCCTCTGGGGCCAACGTCCTGACTTTC
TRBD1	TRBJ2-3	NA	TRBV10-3	CVIRDSDRVESTDTQYF	TGTGTCATCAGGGATTCCGACAGGGTGGAAAGCACAGATACGCAGTATTTT
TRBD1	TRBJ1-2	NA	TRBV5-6	CASSFRDRGSGGYTF	TGTGCCAGCAGCTTCCGGGACAGGGGGTCTGGTGGCTACACCTTC
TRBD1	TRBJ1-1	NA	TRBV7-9	CASSLLQGIGTEAFF	TGTGCCAGCAGCTTGTTACAGGGGATCGGCACTGAAGCTTTCTTT
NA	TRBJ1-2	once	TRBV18	CASSPSREYGYTF	TGTGCCAGCTCCCCCTCCCGGGAGTATGGCTACACCTTC
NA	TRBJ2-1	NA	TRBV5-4	CASSFPRPFSDEQFF	TGTGCCAGCAGCTTTCCTAGGCCCTTTTCGGATGAGCAGTTCTTC
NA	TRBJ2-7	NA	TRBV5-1	CASSLVAEVTHEQYF	TGCGCCAGCAGCTTGGTTGCGGAAGTGACCCACGAGCAGTACTTC
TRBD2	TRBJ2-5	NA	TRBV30	CAWSLPGGSGETQYF	TGTGCCTGGAGCCTTCCCGGCGGGAGTGGGGAGACCCAGTACTTC
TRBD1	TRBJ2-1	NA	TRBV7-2	CASSPRAGTGYNEQFF	TGTGCCAGCAGCCCGAGGGCCGGGACAGGGTACAATGAGCAGTTCTTC
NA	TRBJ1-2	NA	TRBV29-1	CSVDLAGSIVRGYTF	TGCAGCGTTGATTTAGCGGGGTCGATAGTGCGGGGCTACACCTTC
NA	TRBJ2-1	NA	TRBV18	CASSPTISTGTYNEQFF	TGTGCCAGCTCACCGACGATTAGCACAGGGACCTACAATGAGCAGTTCTTC
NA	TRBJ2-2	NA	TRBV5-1	CASSFTGRNTGELFF	TGCGCCAGCAGCTTTACGGGAAGGAACACCGGGGAGCTGTTTTTT
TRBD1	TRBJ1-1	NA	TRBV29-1	CSVDTGQGVTEAFF	TGCAGCGTTGATACGGGGCAGGGGGTAACTGAAGCTTTCTTT
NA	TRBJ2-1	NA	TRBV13	CASSFVPVTYNEQFF	TGTGCCAGCAGCTTTGTGCCAGTCACCTACAATGAGCAGTTCTTC
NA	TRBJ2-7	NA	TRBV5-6	CASSYGDYEQYF	TGTGCCAGCAGCTACGGAGATTACGAGCAGTACTTC
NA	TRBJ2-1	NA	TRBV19	CASNYGPGWENEQFF	TGTGCCAGTAATTATGGCCCCGGCTGGGAGAATGAGCAGTTCTTC
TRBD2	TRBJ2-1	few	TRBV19	CASSTPGGPVEQFF	TGTGCCAGTAGTACCCCGGGAGGGCCGGTTGAGCAGTTCTTC
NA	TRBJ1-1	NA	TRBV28	CASRNGGENTEAFF	TGTGCCAGCAGGAACGGAGGGGAAAACACTGAAGCTTTCTTT
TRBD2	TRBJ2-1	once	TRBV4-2	CASSQESGTSDYNEQFF	TGTGCCAGCAGCCAAGAATCCGGGACTAGCGACTACAATGAGCAGTTCTTC
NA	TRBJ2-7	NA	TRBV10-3	CASIPDGGSSYEQYF	TGTGCCAGCATACCGGACGGAGGTAGCTCCTACGAGCAGTACTTC
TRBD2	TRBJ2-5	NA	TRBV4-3	CASSQGLAGGYQETQYF	TGCGCCAGCAGCCAGGGACTAGCGGGGGGGTACCAAGAGACCCAGTACTTC
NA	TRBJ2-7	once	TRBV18	CASSPSRIQYEQYF	TGTGCCAGCTCACCCTCCAGGATACAATACGAGCAGTACTTC
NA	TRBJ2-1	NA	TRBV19	CASKPERSYNEQFF	TGTGCCAGTAAACCGGAGAGGTCCTACAATGAGCAGTTCTTC